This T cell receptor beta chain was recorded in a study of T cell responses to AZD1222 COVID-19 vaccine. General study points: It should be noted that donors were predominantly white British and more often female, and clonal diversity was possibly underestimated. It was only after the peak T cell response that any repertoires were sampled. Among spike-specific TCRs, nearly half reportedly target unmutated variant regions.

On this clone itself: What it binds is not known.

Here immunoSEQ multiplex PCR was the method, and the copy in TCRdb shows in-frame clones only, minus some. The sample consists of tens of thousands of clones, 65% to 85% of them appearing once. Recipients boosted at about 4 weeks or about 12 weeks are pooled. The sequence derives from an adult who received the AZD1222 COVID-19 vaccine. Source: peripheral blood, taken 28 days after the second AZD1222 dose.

Here the CDR3 reads CASSQDSGSSYEQYF. In nucleotides, the CDR3 is TGTGCCAGCAGCCAAGATTCGGGTAGCTCCTACGAGCAGTACTTC. This sequence joins TRBV3-1 (or the pseudogene TRBV3-2) and TRBJ2-7; no clear D. Germline CDR1 is LGHDT and CDR2 is YNNKEL (reference sequence). The V gene lost 0 bases and the J gene lost 0 bases, with 9 bases spanning the gap. The CDR3 is 15 residues long.